This paragraph reports one T cell receptor (beta chain). The data stem from a study of CD8 T cells in Susac syndrome. The multiple sclerosis control cohort comprised treatment-naive individuals presenting with stable or active relapsing-remitting disease. Reverse transcription of roughly 0.45 to 1 ug RNA was performed with random hexamers. A single record per CDR3 protein comes from TCRdb applying MiXCR to the immunoSEQ multiplex PCR reads. The sample holds just over 150,000 distinct CDR3 sequences, over 95% seen once. The CDR3 runs 14 residues. V was clipped by 3 bases and J by 4 bases, with 11 bases between them. Germline V gene sequence: CDR1 KGHSH, CDR2 LQKENI.

Sequencing was carried out using CD8+ T cells from PBMCs. The chain couples TRBV18 to TRBJ2-3, with D uncertain. This sequence was found in a human donor with multiple sclerosis. CDR3 region: CASSPDMPADTQYF. CDR3 bases: TGTGCCAGCTCACCGGATATGCCGGCAGATACGCAGTATTTT.